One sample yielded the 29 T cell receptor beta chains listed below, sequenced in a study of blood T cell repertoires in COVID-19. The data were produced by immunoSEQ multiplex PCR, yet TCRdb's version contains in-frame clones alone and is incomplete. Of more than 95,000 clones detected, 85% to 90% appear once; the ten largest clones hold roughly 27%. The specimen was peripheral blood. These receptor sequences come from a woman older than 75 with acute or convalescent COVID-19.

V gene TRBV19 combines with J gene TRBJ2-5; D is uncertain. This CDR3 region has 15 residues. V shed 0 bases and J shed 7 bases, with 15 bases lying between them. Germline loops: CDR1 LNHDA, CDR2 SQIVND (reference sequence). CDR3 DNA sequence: TGTGCCAGTAGTATAGATGGTGGTGGCGGTAGGACCCAGTACTTC. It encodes CASSIDGGGGRTQYF.

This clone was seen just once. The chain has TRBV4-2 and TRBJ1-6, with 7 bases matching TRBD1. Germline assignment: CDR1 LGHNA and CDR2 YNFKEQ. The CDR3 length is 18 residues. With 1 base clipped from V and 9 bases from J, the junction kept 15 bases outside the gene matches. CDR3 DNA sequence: TGTGCCAGCAGCCAAGCCTGGGGTCAGACAGGGTATGGTTCACCCCTCCACTTT. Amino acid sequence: CASSQAWGQTGYGSPLHF.

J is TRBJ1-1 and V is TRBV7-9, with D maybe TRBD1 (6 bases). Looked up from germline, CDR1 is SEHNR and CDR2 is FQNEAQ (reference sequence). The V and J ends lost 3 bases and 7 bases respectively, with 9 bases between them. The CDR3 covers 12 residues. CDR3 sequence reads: CASSLGAGEAFF. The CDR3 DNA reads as TGTGCCAGCAGCTTGGGGGCGGGTGAAGCTTTCTTT.

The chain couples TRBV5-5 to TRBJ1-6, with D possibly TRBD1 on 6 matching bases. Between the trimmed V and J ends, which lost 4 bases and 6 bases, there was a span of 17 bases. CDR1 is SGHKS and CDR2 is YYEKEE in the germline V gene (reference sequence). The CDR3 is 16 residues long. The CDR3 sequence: CASSPIAGAGNSPLHF. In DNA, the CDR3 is TGTGCCAGCAGCCCAATTGCGGGGGCGGGTAATTCACCCCTCCACTTT.

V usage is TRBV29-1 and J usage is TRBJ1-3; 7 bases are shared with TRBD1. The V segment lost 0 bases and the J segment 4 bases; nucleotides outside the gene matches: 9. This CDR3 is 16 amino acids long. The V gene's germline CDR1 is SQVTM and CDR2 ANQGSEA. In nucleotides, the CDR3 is TGCAGCGTTGAAGACTCGGGAAGGACAGGAGGAAACACCATATATTTT. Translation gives CSVEDSGRTGGNTIYF. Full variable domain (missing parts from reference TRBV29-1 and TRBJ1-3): SAVISQKPSRDICQRGTSLTIQCQVDSQVTMMFWYRQQPGQSLTLIATANQGSEATYESGFVIDKFPISRPNLTFSTLTVSNMSPEDSSIYLCSVEDSGRTGGNTIYFGEGSWLTVV.

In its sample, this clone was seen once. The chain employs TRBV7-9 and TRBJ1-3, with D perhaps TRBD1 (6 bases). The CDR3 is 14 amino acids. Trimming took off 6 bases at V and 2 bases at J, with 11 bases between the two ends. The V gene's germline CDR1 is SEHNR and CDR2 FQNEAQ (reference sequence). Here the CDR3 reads CASSQDSAGNTIYF. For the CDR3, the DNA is TGTGCCAGCAGTCAGGACAGCGCTGGAAACACCATATATTTT.

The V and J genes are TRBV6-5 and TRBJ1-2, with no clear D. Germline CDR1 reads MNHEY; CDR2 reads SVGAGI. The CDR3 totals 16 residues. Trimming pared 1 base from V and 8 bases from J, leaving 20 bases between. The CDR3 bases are TGTGCCAGCAGTTACTGGAGGGCGGGCCTACCCGGCGGCTACACCTTC. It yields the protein CASSYWRAGLPGGYTF.

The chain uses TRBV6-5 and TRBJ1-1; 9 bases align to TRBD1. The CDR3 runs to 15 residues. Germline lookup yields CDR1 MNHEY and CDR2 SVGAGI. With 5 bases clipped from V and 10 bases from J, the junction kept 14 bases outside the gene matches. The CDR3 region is CASSPSGTGFSGAFF. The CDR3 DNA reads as TGTGCCAGCAGTCCCTCCGGGACAGGGTTTTCTGGAGCTTTCTTT.

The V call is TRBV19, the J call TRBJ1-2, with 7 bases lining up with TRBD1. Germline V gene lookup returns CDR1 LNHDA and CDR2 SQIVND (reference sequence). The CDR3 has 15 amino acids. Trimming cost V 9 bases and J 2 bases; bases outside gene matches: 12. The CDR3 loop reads CASQSDLTGNYGYTF. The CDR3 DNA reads TGTGCCAGCCAGTCAGATTTGACAGGGAACTATGGCTACACCTTC. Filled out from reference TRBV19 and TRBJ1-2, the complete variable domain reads DGGITQSPKYLFRKEGQNVTLSCEQNLNHDAMYWYRQDPGQGLRLIYYSQIVNDFQKGDIAEGYSVSREKKESFPLTVTSAQKNPTAFYLCASQSDLTGNYGYTFGSGTRLTVV.

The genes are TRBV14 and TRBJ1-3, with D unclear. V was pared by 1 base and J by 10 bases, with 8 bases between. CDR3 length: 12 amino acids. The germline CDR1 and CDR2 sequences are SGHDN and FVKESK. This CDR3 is CASSQAPRTIYF. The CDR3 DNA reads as TGTGCCAGCAGCCAAGCTCCGCGGACCATATATTTT.

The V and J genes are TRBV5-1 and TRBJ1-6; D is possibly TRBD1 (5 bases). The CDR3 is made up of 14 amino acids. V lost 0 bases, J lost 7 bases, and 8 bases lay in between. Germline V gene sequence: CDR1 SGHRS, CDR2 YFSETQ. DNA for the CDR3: TGCGCCAGCAGCTTGGGACAGCAAAATTCACCCCTCCACTTT. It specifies CASSLGQQNSPLHF.

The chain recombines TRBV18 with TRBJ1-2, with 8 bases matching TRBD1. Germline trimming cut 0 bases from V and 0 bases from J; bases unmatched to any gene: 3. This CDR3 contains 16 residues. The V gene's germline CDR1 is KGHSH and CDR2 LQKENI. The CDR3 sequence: CASSPPSQGANYGYTF. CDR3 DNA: TGTGCCAGCTCACCACCGTCACAGGGGGCTAACTATGGCTACACCTTC. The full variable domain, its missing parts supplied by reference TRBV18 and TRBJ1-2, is NAGVMQNPRHLVRRRGQEARLRCSPMKGHSHVYWYRQLPEEGLKFMVYLQKENIIDESGMPKERFSAEFPKEGPSILRIQQVVRGDSAAYFCASSPPSQGANYGYTFGSGTRLTVV.

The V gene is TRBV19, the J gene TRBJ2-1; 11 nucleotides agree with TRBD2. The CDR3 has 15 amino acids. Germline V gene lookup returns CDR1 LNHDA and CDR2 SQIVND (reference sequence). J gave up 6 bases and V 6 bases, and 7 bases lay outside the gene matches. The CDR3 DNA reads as TGTGCCAGTAGCGGGACTAGCGGATACTTCAATGAGCAGTTCTTC. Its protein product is CASSGTSGYFNEQFF.

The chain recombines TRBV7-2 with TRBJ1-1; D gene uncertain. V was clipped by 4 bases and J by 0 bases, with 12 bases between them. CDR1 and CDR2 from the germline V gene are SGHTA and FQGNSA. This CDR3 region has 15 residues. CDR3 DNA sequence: TGTGCCAGCAGCTACTCCGGGATGATGAACACTGAAGCTTTCTTT. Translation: CASSYSGMMNTEAFF.

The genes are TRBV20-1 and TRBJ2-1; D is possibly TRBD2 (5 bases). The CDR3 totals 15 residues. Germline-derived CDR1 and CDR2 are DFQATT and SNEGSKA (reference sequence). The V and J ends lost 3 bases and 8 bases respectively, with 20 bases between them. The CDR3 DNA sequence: TGCAGTGCTAGTGAACGGACCTTTACTAGAGATGAGCAGTTCTTC. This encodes CSASERTFTRDEQFF.

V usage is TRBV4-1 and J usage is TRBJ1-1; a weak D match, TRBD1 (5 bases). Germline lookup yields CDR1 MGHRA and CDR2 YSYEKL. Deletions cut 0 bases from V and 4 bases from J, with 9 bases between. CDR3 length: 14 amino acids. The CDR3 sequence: CASSQDVGATEAFF. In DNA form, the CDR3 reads TGCGCCAGCAGCCAAGATGTAGGGGCCACTGAAGCTTTCTTT.

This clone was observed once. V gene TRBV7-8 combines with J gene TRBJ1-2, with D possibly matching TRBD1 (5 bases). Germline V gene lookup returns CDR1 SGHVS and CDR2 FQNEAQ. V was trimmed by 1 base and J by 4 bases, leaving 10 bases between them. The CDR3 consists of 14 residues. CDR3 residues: CASSLGTGGYGYTF. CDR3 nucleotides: TGTGCCAGCAGCTTAGGAACAGGCGGCTATGGCTACACCTTC. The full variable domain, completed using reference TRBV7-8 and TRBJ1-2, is GAGVSQSPRYKVAKRGQDVALRCDPISGHVSLFWYQQALGQGPEFLTYFQNEAQLDKSGLPSDRFFAERPEGSVSTLKIQRTQQEDSAVYLCASSLGTGGYGYTFGSGTRLTVV.

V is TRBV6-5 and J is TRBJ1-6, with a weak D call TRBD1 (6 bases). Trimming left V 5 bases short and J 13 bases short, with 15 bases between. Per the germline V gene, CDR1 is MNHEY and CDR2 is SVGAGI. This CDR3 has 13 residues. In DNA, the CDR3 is TGTGCCAGCAGTCCCACGGGGGGCTTGCCCCTCCACTTT. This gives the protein CASSPTGGLPLHF.

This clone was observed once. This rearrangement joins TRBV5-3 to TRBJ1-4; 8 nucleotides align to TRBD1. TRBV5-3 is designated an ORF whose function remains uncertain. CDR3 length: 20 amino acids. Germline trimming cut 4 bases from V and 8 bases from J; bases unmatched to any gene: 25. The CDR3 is CARSGCPGQASVRAREKLFF. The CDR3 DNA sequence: TGTGCCAGAAGCGGTTGCCCGGGACAGGCTTCTGTAAGGGCCCGGGAAAAACTGTTTTTT.

CDR3 residues: CASRGTGSDTQYF. CDR3 DNA sequence: TGTGCCAGCAGGGGGACAGGGTCAGATACGCAGTATTTT. The chain carries TRBV6-4 and TRBJ2-3; 9 bases are a match to TRBD1. This CDR3 is built from 13 residues. Per germline, CDR1 MRHNA and CDR2 SNTAGT. The J segment lost 4 bases and the V segment lost 6 bases, leaving 2 bases of the junction unmatched.

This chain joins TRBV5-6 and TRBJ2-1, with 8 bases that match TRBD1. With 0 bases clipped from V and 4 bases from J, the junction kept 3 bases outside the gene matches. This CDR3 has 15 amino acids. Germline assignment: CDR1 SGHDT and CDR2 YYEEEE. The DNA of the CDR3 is TGTGCCAGCAGCTTGGGTAGGACAGGGTACAATGAGCAGTTCTTC. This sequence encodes CASSLGRTGYNEQFF.

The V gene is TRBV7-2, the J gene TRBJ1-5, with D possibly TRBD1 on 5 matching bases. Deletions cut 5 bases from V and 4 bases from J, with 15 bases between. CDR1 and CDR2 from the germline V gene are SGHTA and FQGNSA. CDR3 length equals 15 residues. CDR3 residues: CASSRGGRGNQPQHF. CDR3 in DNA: TGTGCCAGCAGCCGGGGAGGAAGGGGAAATCAGCCCCAGCATTTT.

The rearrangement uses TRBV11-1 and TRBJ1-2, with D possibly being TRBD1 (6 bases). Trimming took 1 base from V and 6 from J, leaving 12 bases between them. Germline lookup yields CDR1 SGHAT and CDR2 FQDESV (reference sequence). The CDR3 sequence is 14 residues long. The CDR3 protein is CASSLGSRGHGYTF. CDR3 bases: TGTGCCAGCAGCTTAGGATCCAGGGGTCATGGCTACACCTTC. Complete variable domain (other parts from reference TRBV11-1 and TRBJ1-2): EAEVAQSPRYKITEKSQAVAFWCDPISGHATLYWYRQILGQGPELLVQFQDESVVDDSQLPKDRFSAERLKGVDSTLKIQPAELGDSAMYLCASSLGSRGHGYTFGSGTRLTVV.

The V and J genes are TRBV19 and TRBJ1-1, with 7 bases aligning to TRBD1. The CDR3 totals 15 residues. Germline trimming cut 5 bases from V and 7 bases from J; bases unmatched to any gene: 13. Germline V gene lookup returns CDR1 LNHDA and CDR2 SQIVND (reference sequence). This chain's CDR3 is CASSSSGQARYEAFF. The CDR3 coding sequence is TGTGCCAGTAGTTCCTCTGGACAGGCCAGGTATGAAGCTTTCTTT.

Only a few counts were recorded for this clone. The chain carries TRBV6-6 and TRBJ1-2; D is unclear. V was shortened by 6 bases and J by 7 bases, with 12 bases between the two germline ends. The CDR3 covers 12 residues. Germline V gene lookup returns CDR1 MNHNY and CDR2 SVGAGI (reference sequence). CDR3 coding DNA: TGTGCCAGCAGCCCGCAGGACTCTGGCTACACCTTC. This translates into CASSPQDSGYTF.

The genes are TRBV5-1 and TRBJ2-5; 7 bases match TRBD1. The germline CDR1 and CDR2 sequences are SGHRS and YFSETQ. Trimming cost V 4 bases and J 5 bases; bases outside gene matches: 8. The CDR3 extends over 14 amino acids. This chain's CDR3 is CASSPGPQGETQYF. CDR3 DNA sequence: TGCGCCAGCAGCCCCGGGCCACAGGGGGAGACCCAGTACTTC.

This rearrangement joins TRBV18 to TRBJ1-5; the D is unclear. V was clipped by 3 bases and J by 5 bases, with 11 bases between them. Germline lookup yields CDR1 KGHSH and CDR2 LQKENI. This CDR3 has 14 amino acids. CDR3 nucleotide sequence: TGTGCCAGCTCACCGTCTTCCGGGGATCAGCCCCAGCATTTT. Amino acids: CASSPSSGDQPQHF.

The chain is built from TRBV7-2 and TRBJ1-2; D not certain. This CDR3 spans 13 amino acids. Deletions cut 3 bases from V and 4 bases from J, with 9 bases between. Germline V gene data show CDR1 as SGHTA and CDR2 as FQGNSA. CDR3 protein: CASSFVEGYGYTF. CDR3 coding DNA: TGTGCCAGCAGCTTCGTCGAGGGCTATGGCTACACCTTC.

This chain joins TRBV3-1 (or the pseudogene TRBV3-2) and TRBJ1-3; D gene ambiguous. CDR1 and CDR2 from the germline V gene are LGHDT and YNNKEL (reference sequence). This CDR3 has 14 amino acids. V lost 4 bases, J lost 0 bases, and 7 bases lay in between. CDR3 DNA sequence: TGTGCCAGCAGCCTCCGAGACTCTGGAAACACCATATATTTT. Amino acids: CASSLRDSGNTIYF.